A single sample is the source of the 31 T cell receptor beta chains below, sequenced in a study of cytomegalovirus exposure and HLA in healthy donors. With 60 Vbeta and 13 Jbeta primers, the PCR was carried out. Assay used: immunoSEQ multiplex PCR; TCRdb lists only in-frame clones, some missing. The sample contains approximately 250,000 clones, about 88% of which appear only once. Sample: PBMCs. These receptors all stem from a girl aged 2 to 9 in good health and CMV-seronegative.

This chain uses TRBV6-5 with TRBJ2-3; 9 bases are shared with TRBD2. The germline V gene encodes CDR1 MNHEY and CDR2 SVGAGI. Trimming took 5 bases from V and 1 from J; bases not matched to a gene: 1. CDR3 length: 14 residues. The CDR3 coding sequence is TGTGCCAGCAGTCAGCGGGGGGGCACAGATACGCAGTATTTT. Translation: CASSQRGGTDTQYF.

The V call is TRBV19, the J call TRBJ1-2; D not certain. The CDR3 has 13 amino acids. The germline V gene encodes CDR1 LNHDA and CDR2 SQIVND (reference sequence). V lost 3 bases and J 4 bases, leaving 9 bases between the germline ends. CDR3 in DNA: TGTGCCAGTAGTATCCAGGCATTCTATGGCTACACCTTC. Translated: CASSIQAFYGYTF.

The V call is TRBV28, the J call TRBJ1-1; 7 bases map to TRBD1. Germline V CDR1 and CDR2: MDHEN, SYDVKM. J was trimmed by 6 bases and V by 5 bases; bases with no gene match: 12. The CDR3 is 15 residues long. DNA for the CDR3: TGTGCCAGCAGTCTGGAGGGACAGAAAAAACCTGAAGCTTTCTTT. The encoded protein is CASSLEGQKKPEAFF.

This clone was seen a handful of times. V usage is TRBV13 and J usage is TRBJ2-1; TRBD2 agrees at 11 bases. Germline V gene lookup returns CDR1 PRHDT and CDR2 FYEKMQ (reference sequence). Trimming at V came to 6 bases and at J to 10 bases, leaving 11 bases not matched to a gene. This CDR3 has 15 amino acids. This chain's CDR3 is CASRKTSGSRDEQFF. The DNA for the CDR3 is TGTGCCAGCAGGAAAACTAGCGGGAGCCGAGACGAGCAGTTCTTC.

This chain joins TRBV13 and TRBJ2-1; no clear D gene. The V gene's germline CDR1 is PRHDT and CDR2 FYEKMQ (reference sequence). V dropped 5 bases and J dropped 0 bases, with 11 bases sitting between them. CDR3 size: 15 residues. CDR3 sequence reads: CASSPQTRSYNEQFF. CDR3 DNA sequence: TGTGCCAGCAGCCCACAGACACGCTCCTACAATGAGCAGTTCTTC.

V is TRBV14 and J is TRBJ1-1; D remains unclear. The CDR3 runs to 12 residues. V lost 4 bases, J lost 2 bases, and 5 bases lay in between. Germline V gene sequence: CDR1 SGHDN, CDR2 FVKESK. The CDR3 protein is CASSPSNTEAFF. CDR3 DNA: TGTGCCAGCAGCCCGAGTAACACTGAAGCTTTCTTT.

The rearrangement links TRBV5-1 to TRBJ2-1; 9 nucleotides match TRBD2. The ends lost 0 bases at V and 8 bases at J; junction bases unmatched: 9. This CDR3 has 16 residues. Germline V CDR1 and CDR2: SGHRS, YFSETQ. The CDR3 nucleotides read TGCGCCAGCAGCTTGGGGGCGGGGGGGCCATGGGATGAGCAGTTCTTC. It yields the protein CASSLGAGGPWDEQFF.

V usage is TRBV5-1 and J usage is TRBJ2-7; TRBD1 matches at 7 bases. The junction had 7 bases not matched to a gene; V was cut back by 4 bases and J by 3 bases. The CDR3 is made up of 14 amino acids. Germline CDR1 reads SGHRS; CDR2 reads YFSETQ. The DNA for the CDR3 is TGCGCCAGCAGCCAAGACAGGGCCTACTACGAGCAGTACTTC. Its translation is CASSQDRAYYEQYF. Based on the CDR3 plus reference TRBV5-1 and TRBJ2-7, the full variable domain is KAGVTQTPRYLIKTRGQQVTLSCSPISGHRSVSWYQQTPGQGLQFLFEYFSETQRNKGNFPGRFSGRQFSNSRSEMNVSTLELGDSALYLCASSQDRAYYEQYFGPGTRLTVT.

CDR3 nucleotide sequence: TGTGCCTGGAGGGCAACAAGACAAGTGGGCACTGAAGCTTTCTTT. As protein: CAWRATRQVGTEAFF. V and J are TRBV30 and TRBJ1-1; D is unresolved. Germline loops: CDR1 GTSNPN, CDR2 SVGIG (reference sequence). This CDR3 region has 15 residues. Deletions cut 3 bases from V and 4 bases from J, with 18 bases between.

This clone was counted a few times. The chain couples TRBV27 to TRBJ2-1; 7 bases are shared with TRBD1. Germline CDR1 reads MNHEY; CDR2 reads SMNVEV (reference sequence). Trimming removed 6 bases from V and 13 bases from J; junction bases left unmatched: 18. The CDR3 contains 15 residues. CDR3 in amino acids: CASRGGQLSYNGQFF. The CDR3 coding sequence is TGTGCCAGCAGAGGGGGACAGCTCTCCTACAATGGACAGTTCTTC.

The J gene is TRBJ2-2, the V gene TRBV30; TRBD1 is a possible D gene (6 bases). Germline CDR1 GTSNPN, CDR2 SVGIG (reference sequence). Trimming pared 4 bases from V and 4 bases from J, leaving 13 bases between. The CDR3 has 14 amino acids. The CDR3 here is CAWTRGWVTGELFF. In nucleotides, the CDR3 is TGTGCCTGGACCAGGGGTTGGGTCACCGGGGAGCTGTTTTTT.

The chain has TRBV5-6 and TRBJ2-7, with TRBD1 identical over 8 bases. This CDR3 contains 14 residues. Germline V CDR1 and CDR2: SGHDT, YYEEEE. The V and J ends lost 7 bases and 3 bases, in that order; junction bases with no gene match: 9. CDR3 protein: CASGQGQGGYEQYF. For the CDR3, the DNA is TGTGCCAGCGGCCAAGGACAGGGCGGCTACGAGCAGTACTTC. The variable domain in full, with the rest retrieved from reference TRBV5-6 and TRBJ2-7, is DAGVTQSPTHLIKTRGQQVTLRCSPKSGHDTVSWYQQALGQGPQFIFQYYEEEERQRGNFPDRFSGHQFPNYSSELNVNALLLGDSALYLCASGQGQGGYEQYFGPGTRLTVT.

This clone has only a few counts. J is TRBJ2-1 and V is TRBV29-1; 10 positions match TRBD1. Trimming at V came to 2 bases and at J to 6 bases, leaving 7 bases not matched to a gene. Germline V lookup: CDR1 SQVTM, CDR2 ANQGSEA. The CDR3 length is 15 residues. CDR3 coding DNA: TGCAGCGTTGAAAATGGGGGACAGGGGACCAATGAGCAGTTCTTC. Translated, it gives CSVENGGQGTNEQFF.

The gene calls are TRBV7-7 and TRBJ2-2, with 7 bases lining up with TRBD1. Germline values: CDR1 SSHAT, CDR2 FNYEAQ (reference sequence). With 4 bases clipped from V and 5 bases from J, the junction kept 4 bases outside the gene matches. The CDR3 is 14 residues long. CDR3 loop: CASSYRGGTGELFF. The CDR3 coding sequence is TGTGCCAGCAGCTACAGGGGTGGTACCGGGGAGCTGTTTTTT.

A single count supports this clone. This rearrangement joins TRBV5-1 to TRBJ2-7; 9 nucleotides match TRBD2. The CDR3 has 14 residues. In germline, CDR1 is SGHRS, CDR2 YFSETQ. V was pared by 4 bases and J by 3 bases, with 5 bases of the junction left unmatched. In DNA form, the CDR3 reads TGCGCCAGCAGCGCTAGCGGGGCCTACTACGAGCAGTACTTC. It is translated as CASSASGAYYEQYF.

This rearrangement joins TRBV7-3 to TRBJ2-1; 9 bases align to TRBD2. V was clipped by 5 bases and J by 4 bases; unmatched bases: 6. Germline CDR1 is SGHTA and CDR2 is FQGTGA. CDR3 size: 15 residues. Written as DNA, the CDR3 is TGTGCCAGCAGCCCAGCGGGGGGAGGGTACAATGAGCAGTTCTTC. Amino acid sequence: CASSPAGGGYNEQFF.

This chain joins TRBV30 and TRBJ1-4; 8 bases agree with TRBD1. The CDR3 is made up of 15 amino acids. Per the germline V gene, CDR1 is GTSNPN and CDR2 is SVGIG (reference sequence). Unmatched junction bases numbered 10, after V lost 2 bases and J lost 8 bases. CDR3 nucleotide sequence: TGTGCCTGGAGTTCTAACAGGGGGAAGCGGGAAAAACTGTTTTTT. This sequence encodes CAWSSNRGKREKLFF.

The genes are TRBV25-1 and TRBJ2-7, with D possibly matching TRBD2 (6 bases). V lost 8 bases to trimming and J lost 4 bases, with 12 bases between them. This CDR3 is 12 amino acids long. Germline V CDR1 and CDR2: MGHDK, SYGVNS. In DNA, the CDR3 is TGTGCCAGCCTATCACGGGGGTACGAGCAGTACTTC. Amino acid sequence: CASLSRGYEQYF.

The J gene is TRBJ2-5, the V gene TRBV6-6, with unresolved D. Trimming removed 6 bases at V and 0 bases at J, with 5 bases between. Germline V gene sequence: CDR1 MNHNY, CDR2 SVGAGI (reference sequence). This CDR3 is 12 amino acids long. The CDR3 protein is CASRSYQETQYF. The CDR3 DNA reads TGTGCCAGCAGATCTTACCAAGAGACCCAGTACTTC.

This chain's CDR3 is CASSSPGLAGESSYNEQFF. In nucleotides, the CDR3 is TGTGCCAGCAGCTCCCCGGGACTAGCGGGGGAGAGCTCCTACAATGAGCAGTTCTTC. The chain employs TRBV7-6 and TRBJ2-1; 14 bases are shared with TRBD2. Germline V gene sequence: CDR1 SGHVS, CDR2 FNYEAQ. The V segment lost 4 bases and the J segment 0 bases; nucleotides outside the gene matches: 8. The CDR3 runs 19 residues.

The J gene is TRBJ2-1, the V gene TRBV13; D might be TRBD2 (6 bases). The CDR3 contains 13 residues. V was shortened by 6 bases and J by 6 bases, with 12 bases between the two germline ends. CDR1 is PRHDT and CDR2 is FYEKMQ in the germline V gene (reference sequence). The CDR3, as DNA: TGTGCCAGCAGAAGGAGGGTGGGCAATGAGCAGTTCTTC. Residues: CASRRRVGNEQFF.

The V gene is TRBV7-8, the J gene TRBJ1-2; D is possibly TRBD1 (5 bases). Between the trimmed V and J ends, which lost 2 bases and 8 bases, there was a span of 21 bases. This CDR3 has 16 residues. Germline assignment: CDR1 SGHVS and CDR2 FQNEAQ. Here the CDR3 DNA reads TGTGCCAGCAGCTTACGAGGCAGATCTAGTCCAGGGGGCTACACCTTC. Residues: CASSLRGRSSPGGYTF.

This clone was picked up a small number of times. The rearrangement links TRBV5-1 to TRBJ2-3; TRBD2 agrees at 9 bases. The length of the CDR3 is 14 residues. Germline CDR1 is SGHRS and CDR2 is YFSETQ. Trimming at V came to 4 bases and at J to 1 base, leaving 1 base not matched to a gene. The CDR3 coding sequence is TGCGCCAGCAGCCCTAGCGGGGGCACAGATACGCAGTATTTT. It specifies CASSPSGGTDTQYF.

This chain links TRBV5-6 with TRBJ1-2, with TRBD1 matching 7 bases. Per germline, CDR1 SGHDT and CDR2 YYEEEE. Trimming removed 2 bases from V and 4 bases from J; junction bases left unmatched: 5. This CDR3 is built from 14 residues. CDR3 sequence reads: CASSLPGTAYGYTF. CDR3 coding DNA: TGTGCCAGCAGCTTACCCGGGACAGCCTATGGCTACACCTTC.

The chain joins TRBV9 to TRBJ2-2; no reliable D call. Trimming left V 6 bases short and J 1 base short, with 13 bases between. The CDR3 spans 15 residues. Germline V gives CDR1 SGDLS, CDR2 YYNGEE. In DNA form, the CDR3 reads TGTGCCAGCATAAGACTGCAAATGAACACCGGGGAGCTGTTTTTT. It specifies CASIRLQMNTGELFF. Combining the CDR3 with reference TRBV9 and TRBJ2-2 gives the whole variable domain DSGVTQTPKHLITATGQRVTLRCSPRSGDLSVYWYQQSLDQGLQFLIQYYNGEERAKGNILERFSAQQFPDLHSELNLSSLELGDSALYFCASIRLQMNTGELFFGEGSRLTVL.

The J gene is TRBJ2-7, the V gene TRBV19, with 9 positions matching TRBD1. The CDR3 spans 14 residues. The germline V gene encodes CDR1 LNHDA and CDR2 SQIVND (reference sequence). With V trimmed by 5 bases and J by 4 bases, 6 bases remained unmatched. The CDR3 DNA reads TGTGCCAGTAGTCTTACAGGGGGCGGATACGAGCAGTACTTC. Encoded protein: CASSLTGGGYEQYF. The variable domain in full, with the rest retrieved from reference TRBV19 and TRBJ2-7, is DGGITQSPKYLFRKEGQNVTLSCEQNLNHDAMYWYRQDPGQGLRLIYYSQIVNDFQKGDIAEGYSVSREKKESFPLTVTSAQKNPTAFYLCASSLTGGGYEQYFGPGTRLTVT.

V usage is TRBV2 and J usage is TRBJ2-5; no clear D gene. There are 11 residues in the CDR3. From germline, CDR1 is SNHLY and CDR2 FYNNEI. With 7 bases removed from V and 7 bases from J, the gap between germline ends came to 10 bases. The CDR3 DNA is TGTGCCAGCACGAGCGCGGCGACCCAGTACTTC. The encoded protein is CASTSAATQYF.

The chain has TRBV2 and TRBJ1-4; no definite D call. The V gene's germline CDR1 is SNHLY and CDR2 FYNNEI. V was trimmed by 11 bases and J by 0 bases, leaving 13 bases between them. The CDR3 has 14 residues. The CDR3 nucleotides read TGTGCCGCGGGAGGGAGGTCAACTAATGAAAAACTGTTTTTT. It encodes CAAGGRSTNEKLFF.

The chain combines TRBV25-1 with TRBJ1-6; D unresolved. V was shortened by 1 base and J by 7 bases, with 11 bases between the two germline ends. Germline V gene sequence: CDR1 MGHDK, CDR2 SYGVNS. The CDR3 has 15 residues. Here the CDR3 reads CASSEWRTGNSPLHF. The DNA of the CDR3 is TGTGCCAGCAGTGAATGGCGTACGGGGAATTCACCCCTCCACTTT.

CDR3 loop: CASSGQNNEQFF. The CDR3 DNA follows: TGTGCCAGCTCGGGACAAAACAATGAGCAGTTCTTC. The genes are TRBV7-6 and TRBJ2-1; weak D call: TRBD1 (6 bases). CDR1 is SGHVS, CDR2 FNYEAQ, per germline. The CDR3 is 12 amino acids. The V end lost 8 bases, the J end lost 5 bases, and 10 bases lay between the germline ends.

This chain connects TRBV7-9 to TRBJ1-2; possible D gene TRBD1, 6 bases. Germline V gene sequence: CDR1 SEHNR, CDR2 FQNEAQ (reference sequence). This CDR3 spans 17 amino acids. V shed 7 bases and J shed 3 bases, with 24 bases lying between them. The CDR3 sequence: CASIEGGASLFDYGYTF. As DNA, the CDR3 is TGTGCCAGCATCGAGGGGGGGGCCAGTCTTTTTGACTATGGCTACACCTTC. The whole variable domain, filled in from reference TRBV7-9 and TRBJ1-2, reads DTGVSQNPRHKITKRGQNVTFRCDPISEHNRLYWYRQTLGQGPEFLTYFQNEAQLEKSRLLSDRFSAERPKGSFSTLEIQRTEQGDSAMYLCASIEGGASLFDYGYTFGSGTRLTVV.